This T cell receptor beta chain was sequenced during a study of blood T cell repertoires in COVID-19 (dated by TCRdb to 2018 to 2020). At the level of the whole study: Samples covering the acute and convalescent phases of COVID-19 were provided by collaborators in the United States, Italy and Spain. The material from the prospective study consisted of cDNA or gDNA derived from T cells, B-cell-depleted T cells, or PBMCs. Deeply sampled blood TCRbeta repertoires from subjects exposed to, actively infected with, or recovered from COVID-19 were included in the dataset. A freely available public database, intended as a resource for researchers studying the immune response to SARS-CoV-2, is where the repertoires were released. Samples came from the ongoing ImmuneRACE study (first 160 participants) plus 1,254 subjects from 6 global collaborators. The sample metadata nearly always contained a de-identified subject ID, COVID-19 status, age in years and sex. Where available, HLA class I and class II types were taken from metadata supplied by the sample provider and were not determined by assay-based typing. Findings and caveats that apply to the study as a whole: Clinical and demographic metadata were provided uncurated, with the amount varying by source and participant.

The trim is 2 bases for V and 0 bases for J, with a gap of 7 bases between the germline ends. The germline V gene (reference sequence) provides CDR1 SEHNR and CDR2 FQNEAQ. Including the terminal cysteine and phenylalanine, the CDR3 comprises 14 residues. The read is trimmed to its CDR3 DNA, 42 bases read in frame from base 1. TCRbeta CDR3 regions were amplified from genomic DNA using the immunoSEQ Assay, a bias-controlled multiplex PCR. Concerning the study's data processing: The number of nucleated cells in each sample was estimated from the amplification of reference gene primers within the assay. To quantify the absolute abundance of each unique TCRbeta CDR3 rearrangement, sequence reads were collapsed and filtered. Productive Simpson clonality was computed per sample as the square root of Simpson's diversity index over productive rearrangements. TCRdb carries this immuneACCESS record with in-frame sequences only. Its versions omit some clonotypes, under half of them owing to an unresolved V gene in the studies checked, with the rest unexplained. V, J and clone size are taken as reported in that table, and D and trimming were inferred from the DNA itself. The sample data list 230,000 or so clones, and around 88% of these were observed just once. Approximately 15% of the sample rests with the top ten.

Enrolling through a virtual design, the prospective study's participants ranged in age from roughly 18 to 90 years and lived across about two dozen United States geographic areas. In the prospective study, participants were assigned to cohorts based on the clinical history participants reported in a screening survey and a study questionnaire. Each participant in the prospective study had whole blood, serum and a nasopharyngeal or oropharyngeal swab collected by mobile phlebotomists. Over a roughly 2-month period, participants in the prospective study had the option of providing additional blood draws and questionnaires. Blood samples from the prospective study were shipped frozen or at room temperature prior to DNA extraction. In this sample, this clone turned up a few times. Its antigen has not been determined. No much larger clone exists at a distance of one base, and base qualities are not known. In the same sample, other DNA sequences code for this CDR3.

Sequencing used PBMCs or T cells enriched from blood (not recorded which). The V and J segments used are TRBV7-9 and TRBJ1-1; TRBD1 is a weak D gene call, 5 bases matching. The receptor was derived from a woman aged 45-65 years with acute COVID-19. The CDR3 reads as follows: CASSLQGMNTEAFF. DNA sequence: TGTGCCAGCAGCTTACAGGGAATGAACACTGAAGCTTTCTTT. Joined to the reference TRBV7-9 and TRBJ1-1 proteins, this CDR3 gives the full variable domain: DTGVSQNPRHKITKRGQNVTFRCDPISEHNRLYWYRQTLGQGPEFLTYFQNEAQLEKSRLLSDRFSAERPKGSFSTLEIQRTEQGDSAMYLCASSLQGMNTEAFFGQGTRLTVV.